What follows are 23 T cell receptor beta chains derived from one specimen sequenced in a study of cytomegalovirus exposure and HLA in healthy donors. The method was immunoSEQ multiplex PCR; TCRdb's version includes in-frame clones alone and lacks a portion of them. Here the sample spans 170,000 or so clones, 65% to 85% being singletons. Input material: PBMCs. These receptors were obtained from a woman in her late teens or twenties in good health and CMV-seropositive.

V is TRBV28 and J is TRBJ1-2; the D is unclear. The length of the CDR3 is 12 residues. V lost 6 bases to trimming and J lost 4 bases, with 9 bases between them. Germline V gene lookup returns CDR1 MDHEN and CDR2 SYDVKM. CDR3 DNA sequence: TGTGCCAGCAGGGTTAGTTCCTATGGCTACACCTTC. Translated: CASRVSSYGYTF.

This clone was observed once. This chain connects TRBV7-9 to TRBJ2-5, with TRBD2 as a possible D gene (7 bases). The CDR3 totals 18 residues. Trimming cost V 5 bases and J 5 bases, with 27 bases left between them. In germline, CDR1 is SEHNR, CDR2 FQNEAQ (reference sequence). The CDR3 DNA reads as TGTGCCAGCAGCAGACCCCTTTTGTCGGGGGGCCCGGGGGAGACCCAGTACTTC. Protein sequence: CASSRPLLSGGPGETQYF. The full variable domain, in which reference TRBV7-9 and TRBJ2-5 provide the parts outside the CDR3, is DTGVSQNPRHKITKRGQNVTFRCDPISEHNRLYWYRQTLGQGPEFLTYFQNEAQLEKSRLLSDRFSAERPKGSFSTLEIQRTEQGDSAMYLCASSRPLLSGGPGETQYFGPGTRLLVL.

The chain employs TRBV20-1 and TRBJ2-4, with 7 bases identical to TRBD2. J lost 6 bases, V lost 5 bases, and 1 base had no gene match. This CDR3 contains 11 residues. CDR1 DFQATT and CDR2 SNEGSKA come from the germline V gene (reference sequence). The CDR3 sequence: CSAWGGNIQYF. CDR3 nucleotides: TGCAGTGCTTGGGGGGGAAACATTCAGTACTTC.

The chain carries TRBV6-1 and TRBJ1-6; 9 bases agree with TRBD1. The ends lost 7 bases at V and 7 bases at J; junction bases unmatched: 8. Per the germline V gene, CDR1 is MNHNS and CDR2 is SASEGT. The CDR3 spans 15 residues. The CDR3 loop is CASTIQGAVNSPLHF. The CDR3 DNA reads TGTGCCAGCACAATACAGGGGGCGGTGAATTCACCCCTCCACTTT.

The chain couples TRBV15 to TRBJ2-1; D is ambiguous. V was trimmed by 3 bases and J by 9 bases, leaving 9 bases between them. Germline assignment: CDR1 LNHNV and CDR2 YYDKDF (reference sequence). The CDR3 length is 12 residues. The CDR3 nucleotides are TGTGCCACCAGCAGTATGGTCAGTGAGCAGTTCTTC. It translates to CATSSMVSEQFF.

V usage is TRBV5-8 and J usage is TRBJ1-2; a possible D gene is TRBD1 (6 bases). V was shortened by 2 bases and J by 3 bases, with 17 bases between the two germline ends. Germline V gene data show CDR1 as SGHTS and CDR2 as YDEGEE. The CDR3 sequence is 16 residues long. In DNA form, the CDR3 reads TGTGCCAGCAGCTTACCCAAGGACAGAGATGACTATGGCTACACCTTC. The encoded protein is CASSLPKDRDDYGYTF.

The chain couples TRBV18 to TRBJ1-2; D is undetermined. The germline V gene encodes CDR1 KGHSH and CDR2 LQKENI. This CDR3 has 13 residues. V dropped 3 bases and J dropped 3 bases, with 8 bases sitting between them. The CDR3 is CASSPPEDYGYTF. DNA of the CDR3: TGTGCCAGCTCACCGCCTGAGGACTATGGCTACACCTTC. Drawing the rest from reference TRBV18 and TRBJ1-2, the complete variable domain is NAGVMQNPRHLVRRRGQEARLRCSPMKGHSHVYWYRQLPEEGLKFMVYLQKENIIDESGMPKERFSAEFPKEGPSILRIQQVVRGDSAAYFCASSPPEDYGYTFGSGTRLTVV.

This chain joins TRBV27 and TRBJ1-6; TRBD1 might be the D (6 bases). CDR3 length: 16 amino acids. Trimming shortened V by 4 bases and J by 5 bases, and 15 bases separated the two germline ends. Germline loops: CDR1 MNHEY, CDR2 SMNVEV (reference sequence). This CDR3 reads CASSSRDRFHNSPLHF. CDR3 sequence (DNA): TGTGCCAGCAGTTCGCGAGACAGGTTTCATAATTCACCCCTCCACTTT.

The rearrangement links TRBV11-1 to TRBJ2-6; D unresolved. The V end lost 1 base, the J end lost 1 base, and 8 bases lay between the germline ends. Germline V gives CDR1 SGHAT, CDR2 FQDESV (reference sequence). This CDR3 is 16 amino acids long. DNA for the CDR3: TGTGCCAGCAGCTTAGACACCCCGTCTGGGGCCAACGTCCTGACTTTC. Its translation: CASSLDTPSGANVLTF.

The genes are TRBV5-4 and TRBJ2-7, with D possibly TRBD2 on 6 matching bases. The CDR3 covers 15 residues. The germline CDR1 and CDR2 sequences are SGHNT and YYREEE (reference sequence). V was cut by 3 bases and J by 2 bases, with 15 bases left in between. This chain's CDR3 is CASSSPGGAPYEQYF. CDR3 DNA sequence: TGTGCCAGCAGCTCCCCGGGCGGGGCGCCCTACGAGCAGTACTTC.

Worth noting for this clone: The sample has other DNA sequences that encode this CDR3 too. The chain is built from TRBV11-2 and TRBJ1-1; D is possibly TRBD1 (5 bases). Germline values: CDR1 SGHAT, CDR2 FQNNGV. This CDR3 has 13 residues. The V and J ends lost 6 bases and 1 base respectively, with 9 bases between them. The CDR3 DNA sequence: TGTGCCAGCAGACGTGGACAGAACACTGAAGCTTTCTTT. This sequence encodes CASRRGQNTEAFF.

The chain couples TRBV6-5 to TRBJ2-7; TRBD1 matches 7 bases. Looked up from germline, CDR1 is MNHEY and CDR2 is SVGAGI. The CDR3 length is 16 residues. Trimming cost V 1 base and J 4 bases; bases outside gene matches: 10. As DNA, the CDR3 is TGTGCCAGCAGTTACTTAACCGGGACAGCCTTGTACGAGCAGTACTTC. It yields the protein CASSYLTGTALYEQYF.

CDR3 amino acids: CASSQDQGGQYYGYTF. CDR3 coding DNA: TGCGCCAGCAGCCAAGATCAAGGCGGACAGTACTATGGCTACACCTTC. V usage is TRBV4-1 and J usage is TRBJ1-2, with D possibly matching TRBD1 (6 bases). Germline V gene sequence: CDR1 MGHRA, CDR2 YSYEKL. V lost 0 bases and J lost 3, with 14 bases in between. CDR3 size: 16 residues.

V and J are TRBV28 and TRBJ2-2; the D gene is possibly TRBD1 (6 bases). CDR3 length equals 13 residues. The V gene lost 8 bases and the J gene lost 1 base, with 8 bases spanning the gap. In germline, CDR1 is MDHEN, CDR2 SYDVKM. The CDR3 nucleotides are TGTGCCAGCCCGGACAGGAACACCGGGGAGCTGTTTTTT. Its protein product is CASPDRNTGELFF.

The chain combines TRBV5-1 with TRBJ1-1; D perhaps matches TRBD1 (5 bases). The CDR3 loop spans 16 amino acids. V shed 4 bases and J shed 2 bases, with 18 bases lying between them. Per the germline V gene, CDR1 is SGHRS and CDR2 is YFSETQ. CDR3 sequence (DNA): TGCGCCAGCAGCCCGGTGGGGCCGTCACTCAACACTGAAGCTTTCTTT. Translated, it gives CASSPVGPSLNTEAFF.

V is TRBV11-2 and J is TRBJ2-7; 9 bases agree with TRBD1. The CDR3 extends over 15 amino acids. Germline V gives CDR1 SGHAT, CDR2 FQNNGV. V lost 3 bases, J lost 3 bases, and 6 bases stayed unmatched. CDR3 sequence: CASSFADRGNYEQYF. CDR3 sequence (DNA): TGTGCCAGCAGCTTTGCGGACAGGGGTAACTACGAGCAGTACTTC.

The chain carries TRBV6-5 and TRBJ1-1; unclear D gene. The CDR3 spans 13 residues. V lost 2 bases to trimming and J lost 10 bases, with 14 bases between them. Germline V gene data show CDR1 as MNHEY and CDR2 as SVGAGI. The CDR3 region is CASSYDRGSIAFF. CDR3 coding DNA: TGTGCCAGCAGTTACGATCGGGGTTCAATAGCTTTCTTT.

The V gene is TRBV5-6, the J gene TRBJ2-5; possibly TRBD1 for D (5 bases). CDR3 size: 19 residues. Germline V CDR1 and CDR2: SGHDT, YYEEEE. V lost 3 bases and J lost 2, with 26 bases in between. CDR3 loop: CASSWTLGRRRPEQETQYF. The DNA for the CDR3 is TGTGCCAGCAGCTGGACATTGGGGCGACGGAGACCGGAACAAGAGACCCAGTACTTC.

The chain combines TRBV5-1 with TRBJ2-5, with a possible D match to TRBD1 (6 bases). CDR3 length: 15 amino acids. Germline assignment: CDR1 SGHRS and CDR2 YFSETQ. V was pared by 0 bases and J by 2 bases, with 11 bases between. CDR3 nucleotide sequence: TGCGCCAGCAGCTTGGATGGCAGGGGACAAGAGACCCAGTACTTC. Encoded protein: CASSLDGRGQETQYF. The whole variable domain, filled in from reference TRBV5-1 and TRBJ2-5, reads KAGVTQTPRYLIKTRGQQVTLSCSPISGHRSVSWYQQTPGQGLQFLFEYFSETQRNKGNFPGRFSGRQFSNSRSEMNVSTLELGDSALYLCASSLDGRGQETQYFGPGTRLLVL.

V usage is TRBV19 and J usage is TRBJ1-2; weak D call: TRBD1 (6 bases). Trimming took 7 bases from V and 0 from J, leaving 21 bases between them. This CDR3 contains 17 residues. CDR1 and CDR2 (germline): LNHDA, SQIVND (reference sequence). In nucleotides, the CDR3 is TGTGCCAGTAACGGTCGGACAGACGAAAACCCTAACTATGGCTACACCTTC. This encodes CASNGRTDENPNYGYTF.

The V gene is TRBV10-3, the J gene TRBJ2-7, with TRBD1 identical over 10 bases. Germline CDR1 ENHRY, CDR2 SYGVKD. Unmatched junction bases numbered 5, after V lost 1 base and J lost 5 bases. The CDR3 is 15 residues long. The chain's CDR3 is CAISEWRQGANEQYF. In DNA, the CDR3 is TGTGCCATCAGTGAGTGGCGACAGGGGGCAAACGAGCAGTACTTC.

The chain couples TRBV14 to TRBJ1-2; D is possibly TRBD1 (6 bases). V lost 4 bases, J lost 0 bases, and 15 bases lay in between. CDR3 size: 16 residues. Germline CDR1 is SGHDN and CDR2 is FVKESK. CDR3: CASSPRGGGPNYGYTF. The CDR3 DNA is TGTGCCAGCAGCCCCCGGGGGGGCGGACCTAACTATGGCTACACCTTC.

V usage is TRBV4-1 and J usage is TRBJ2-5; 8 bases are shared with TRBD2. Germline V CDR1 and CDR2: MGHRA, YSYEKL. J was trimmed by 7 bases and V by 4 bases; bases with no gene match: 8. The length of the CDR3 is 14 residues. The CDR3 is CASSRGLVGATQYF. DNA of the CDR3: TGCGCCAGCAGCCGGGGACTAGTGGGCGCGACCCAGTACTTC.